This T cell receptor beta chain originates from a study of blood T cell repertoires in COVID-19 (dated by TCRdb to about 2020). Regarding the complete study: Samples covering the acute and convalescent phases of COVID-19 were provided by collaborators in the United States, Italy and Spain. Deeply sampled blood TCRbeta repertoires from subjects exposed to, actively infected with, or recovered from COVID-19 were included in the dataset. A de-identified subject ID, COVID-19 status, age in years and sex were almost always included in the sample metadata. The material from the prospective study consisted of cDNA or gDNA derived from T cells, B-cell-depleted T cells, or PBMCs. Samples came from the ongoing ImmuneRACE study (first 160 participants) plus 1,254 subjects from 6 global collaborators. Where available, HLA class I and class II types were obtained from metadata supplied by the sample provider rather than from assay-based typing. The repertoires were made available in a free public database intended to serve as a resource for research on the immune response to SARS-CoV-2.

General conclusions and limits of the study: The quantity of clinical and demographic metadata differed by source and by participant and was supplied without curation.

The germline V gene gives CDR1 as SGDLS and CDR2 as YYNGEE. The CDR3, from cysteine to phenylalanine, totals 17 residues. Only the CDR3 region is kept as DNA, spanning 51 bases read in frame from base 1. For this chain, trimming is 0 bases at the V end and 4 bases at the J end, and the number of junction bases without a gene match is 7. A note on this clone: Its recognized antigen is unknown. Qualities for individual bases were not recorded, and no much larger clone is one base off.

Whole blood was collected in K2EDTA tubes by collaborating institutions according to the institutions' own protocols. For TCRbeta analysis, collaborators shipped samples as frozen whole blood, isolated PBMCs, or DNA extracted from either of those sample types. The immunoSEQ Assay, a bias-controlled multiplex PCR, was used to amplify TCRbeta CDR3 regions from genomic DNA. Regarding the original processing steps: The number of nucleated cells in each sample was estimated by amplification of reference gene primers within the assay. To quantify the absolute abundance of each unique TCRbeta CDR3 rearrangement, sequence reads were collapsed and filtered. For each sample, productive Simpson clonality was calculated by taking the square root of Simpson's diversity index across productive rearrangements. The clones in this table, taken by TCRdb from immuneACCESS, are in-frame only. Not every clone is retained; where verified, under half of the shortfall comes from an unresolved V gene, and the cause of the rest is unknown. The DNA was the basis for D and trimming; V, J and clone size are from that table. The sample includes more than 80,000 clones, with around 84% observed a single time. The top ten clones comprise over 5% of the sample.

The V and J segments used are TRBV9 and TRBJ2-5; 12 junctional bases match TRBD1. Sequencing was carried out using peripheral blood. The clonotype comes from a man aged 40-49 years with acute or convalescent COVID-19. The encoded CDR3 is CASSVASGTGGLETQYF. The DNA sequence is as follows: TGTGCCAGCAGCGTAGCTTCCGGGACAGGGGGCTTAGAGACCCAGTACTTC.